Here is one TCR beta chain with its context. The target antigen is unknown. The CDR3 consists of 15 residues. Germline CDR1 is SEHNR and CDR2 is FQNEAQ (reference sequence). The V gene end was trimmed by 2 bases and the J gene end by 0 bases; junction bases not matched to a gene: 3. This sample stems from a study of CD8 T cells in Susac syndrome. Overall study findings and caveats: TEMRA cells and active patients showed peak Susac CD8+ clonal expansion. Within total CD8+ repertoires, more than 15 Susac-specific public clones were found, and within CD8+ TEMRA repertoires, about 5.

Blood CD8+ and CD4+ T cells underwent high-throughput TCR beta sequencing. RNA, at about 0.45 to 1 ug, was reverse transcribed with random hexamers. Multiplex immunoSEQ PCR targeted 54 Vbeta and 13 Jbeta TCR beta segments. TCRdb analysed the immunoSEQ multiplex PCR reads with MiXCR anew, one entry per CDR3 protein. The sample holds roughly 130,000 distinct CDR3 sequences, about 94% seen once. The sequencing input was CD8+ T cells from PBMCs. This clonotype was obtained from a human donor with Susac syndrome. The chain joins TRBV7-9 to TRBJ2-5; 7 nucleotides agree with TRBD1. The CDR3 loop is CASSLLGTDQETQYF. The CDR3 DNA sequence: TGTGCCAGCAGCTTATTGGGGACAGACCAAGAGACCCAGTACTTC.